This TCR beta chain was captured by sequencing in a study of CD8+CD57+ T cells in acquired aplastic anemia. General observations from the study: Reduced diversity was recorded for CD8+CD57+ cells relative to total CD4+ and CD8+ pools in patients. It was found that approximately 29 CD8+ CDR3 sequences were shared between patients and controls.

The template used for profiling TCR beta VDJ and CDR3 was genomic DNA. TCRdb ran MiXCR on the reads and lists one entry per CDR3 protein. The profile covers roughly 16,000 distinct CDR3 sequences, with over 35% appearing a single time and approximately 86% taken by the ten largest. Ten or more counts support this clonotype. The antigen is undetermined. Germline V gene data show CDR1 as SGHRS and CDR2 as YFSETQ. V lost 3 bases, J lost 4 bases, and 11 bases lay in between. CDR3 size: 14 residues. In patients chosen for sequencing, flow cytometry had shown CD8+CD57+ cell expansion. For 2 of 12 patients, CD8+CD57+ effector memory cells were sequenced as well. Severe acquired aplastic anemia was the diagnosis recorded for all patients.

The V call is TRBV5-1, the J call TRBJ2-1; D remains ambiguous. This clonotype was obtained from a human donor with aplastic anemia. The sample was CD8+CD57+ T cells sorted from PBMCs. Subset given: bead-enriched CD8+CD57+ effector memory T cells from SAA patients. The CDR3 region is CASSYVGDYNEQFF. The CDR3 DNA follows: TGCGCCAGCAGCTATGTTGGGGATTACAATGAGCAGTTCTTC.